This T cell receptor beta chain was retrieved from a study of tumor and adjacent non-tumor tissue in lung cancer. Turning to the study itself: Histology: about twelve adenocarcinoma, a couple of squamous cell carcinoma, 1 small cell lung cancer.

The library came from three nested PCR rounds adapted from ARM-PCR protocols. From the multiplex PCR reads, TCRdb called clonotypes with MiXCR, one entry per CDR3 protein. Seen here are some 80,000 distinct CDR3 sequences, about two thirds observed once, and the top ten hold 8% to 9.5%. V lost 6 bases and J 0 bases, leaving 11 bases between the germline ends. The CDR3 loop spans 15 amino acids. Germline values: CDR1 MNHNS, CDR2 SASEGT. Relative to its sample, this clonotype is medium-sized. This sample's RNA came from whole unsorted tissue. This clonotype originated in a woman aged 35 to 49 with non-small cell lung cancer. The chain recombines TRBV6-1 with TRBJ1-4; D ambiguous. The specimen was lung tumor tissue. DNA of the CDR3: TGTGCCAGCAGACAAGGACGGGCAACTAATGAAAAACTGTTTTTT. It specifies CASRQGRATNEKLFF.